These 22 T cell receptor beta chains were all obtained from the same sample, sequenced in a study of neurological immune-mediated disorders. Using its own MiXCR run on the 5' RACE reads, TCRdb lists one record per CDR3 protein. The repertoire holds 40,000 to 50,000 distinct CDR3 sequences, with 2.5% as singletons. Sequencing used PBMCs. All receptors derive from a man younger than 40 with multiple sclerosis.

This clonotype has ten or more counts. The chain has TRBV27 and TRBJ2-7; D may be TRBD1 (5 bases). CDR1 MNHEY and CDR2 SMNVEV come from the germline V gene (reference sequence). V gave up 5 bases and J gave up 5 bases, with 19 bases separating them. There are 15 residues in the CDR3. CDR3 residues: CASSIIPTRVNEQYF. The CDR3 region has the DNA TGTGCCAGCAGTATAATACCAACCAGGGTAAACGAGCAGTACTTC.

In this sample, this clonotype turned up a few times. The rearrangement joins TRBV20-1 to TRBJ2-2; TRBD1 matches at 8 bases. V was clipped by 6 bases and J by 0 bases; unmatched bases: 3. The CDR3 loop spans 14 amino acids. Germline V gene lookup returns CDR1 DFQATT and CDR2 SNEGSKA (reference sequence). The CDR3 loop is CSARTGSNTGELFF. CDR3 DNA sequence: TGCAGTGCACGGACAGGGTCGAACACCGGGGAGCTGTTTTTT.

This clonotype was seen many times. The chain joins TRBV20-1 to TRBJ2-1, with TRBD2 identical over 9 bases. Germline V gives CDR1 DFQATT, CDR2 SNEGSKA (reference sequence). This CDR3 has 16 amino acids. After removal of 1 base from V and 6 bases from J, the junction contained 10 bases not matched to a gene. CDR3 bases: TGCAGTGCTAGAGCCACCCTAGCGGGAAGGGGCAATGAGCAGTTCTTC. It yields the protein CSARATLAGRGNEQFF.

This clonotype was counted many times. The gene calls are TRBV20-1 and TRBJ1-5; no reliable D call. This CDR3 contains 14 residues. The germline V gene encodes CDR1 DFQATT and CDR2 SNEGSKA (reference sequence). The ends were cut back, 6 bases at V and 4 bases at J, with 16 bases in the middle. For the CDR3, the DNA is TGCAGTGCCATCGACACCCTCAATAATCAGCCCCAGCATTTT. As protein: CSAIDTLNNQPQHF.

In this sample, this clonotype turned up many times. This chain connects TRBV5-1 to TRBJ2-3, with a possible D match to TRBD1 (5 bases). V lost 6 bases to trimming and J lost 7 bases, with 18 bases between them. Germline V gene lookup returns CDR1 SGHRS and CDR2 YFSETQ. The CDR3 runs to 14 residues. DNA for the CDR3: TGCGCCAGCAAACACCAGGGCAACATCCATACGCAGTATTTT. As protein: CASKHQGNIHTQYF. Supplemented by reference TRBV5-1 and TRBJ2-3, the full variable domain reads KAGVTQTPRYLIKTRGQQVTLSCSPISGHRSVSWYQQTPGQGLQFLFEYFSETQRNKGNFPGRFSGRQFSNSRSEMNVSTLELGDSALYLCASKHQGNIHTQYFGPGTRLTVL.

This clonotype was observed many times. V and J are TRBV5-1 and TRBJ2-3; D assignment may be TRBD1 or TRBD2 (5 bases each). This CDR3 is built from 15 residues. V was pared by 4 bases and J by 4 bases, with 16 bases between. CDR1 and CDR2 from the germline V gene are SGHRS and YFSETQ. CDR3 region: CASSRIRDASDTQYF. The CDR3 region has the DNA TGCGCCAGCAGCCGCATTCGGGACGCCTCAGATACGCAGTATTTT.

At least ten counts were recorded for this clonotype. CDR3 sequence reads: CASSLDGTGVVEQYF. The CDR3 region has the DNA TGCGCCAGCAGCTTGGACGGGACAGGGGTCGTCGAGCAGTACTTC. This chain connects TRBV5-1 to TRBJ2-7; the match to TRBD1 covers 10 bases. The CDR3 covers 15 residues. The V gene's germline CDR1 is SGHRS and CDR2 YFSETQ. Germline trimming cut 0 bases from V and 6 bases from J; bases unmatched to any gene: 6.

A few counts support this clonotype. This chain connects TRBV3-1 to TRBJ2-1; 9 bases are shared with TRBD2. Germline assignment: CDR1 LGHDT and CDR2 YNNKEL (reference sequence). V was pared by 6 bases and J by 7 bases, with 10 bases of the junction left unmatched. CDR3 length: 15 amino acids. CDR3 sequence (DNA): TGTGCCAGCAGTGGGGCGGGGGGGCGTATGAATGAGCAGTTCTTC. Its translation is CASSGAGGRMNEQFF.

The rearrangement links TRBV6-2 or TRBV6-3 to TRBJ2-7; TRBD2 aligns across 10 bases. Germline trimming cut 6 bases from V and 0 bases from J; bases unmatched to any gene: 20. The CDR3 extends over 20 amino acids. CDR1 MNHEY and CDR2 SVGEGT come from the germline V gene. This CDR3 is CASRYQGARLAGAFSYEQYF. In DNA, the CDR3 is TGTGCCAGCAGATATCAGGGGGCGCGCCTAGCGGGAGCCTTCTCCTACGAGCAGTACTTC.

This clonotype was found many times. The rearrangement uses TRBV27 and TRBJ2-7, with TRBD2 as a possible D gene (6 bases). Trimming took 3 bases from V and 0 from J, leaving 18 bases between them. In germline, CDR1 is MNHEY, CDR2 SMNVEV (reference sequence). The CDR3 length is 17 residues. This CDR3 is CASSFSLPVTSSYEQYF. The CDR3 DNA follows: TGTGCCAGCAGTTTCTCCCTCCCGGTGACTAGCTCCTACGAGCAGTACTTC.

This clonotype was detected ten times or more. This sequence joins TRBV6-4 and TRBJ2-2, with 7 nucleotides matching TRBD1. The germline gives CDR1 MRHNA, CDR2 SNTAGT. The CDR3 spans 14 residues. V lost 9 bases and J lost 3; bases outside the gene matches: 7. The chain's CDR3 is CARIPTGYTGELFF. CDR3 nucleotides: TGTGCCAGGATACCGACAGGGTACACCGGGGAGCTGTTTTTT.

This clonotype was observed many times. The CDR3 DNA reads TGTGCCAGCAGTTTAATCACTAGCGGGGGGATCCAAGAGACCCAGTACTTC. Amino acid sequence: CASSLITSGGIQETQYF. V and J are TRBV27 and TRBJ2-5, with 12 bases aligning to TRBD2. The CDR3 totals 17 residues. Trimming at V came to 2 bases and at J to 1 base, leaving 5 bases not matched to a gene. Germline loops: CDR1 MNHEY, CDR2 SMNVEV (reference sequence).

This clonotype was counted at least ten times. The chain recombines TRBV11-2 with TRBJ2-7; D gene ambiguous. This CDR3 region has 14 residues. Germline loops: CDR1 SGHAT, CDR2 FQNNGV. V dropped 2 bases and J dropped 1 base, with 9 bases sitting between them. The CDR3, as DNA: TGTGCCAGCAGCTTAAACGCAATTTCCTACGAGCAGTACTTC. This encodes CASSLNAISYEQYF.

This clonotype was picked up many times. CDR3: CASSYSTGQTEAFF. The CDR3 DNA is TGTGCCAGCAGTTACTCAACAGGGCAAACTGAAGCTTTCTTT. The chain uses TRBV6-5 and TRBJ1-1, with D perhaps matching TRBD1 (6 bases). This CDR3 spans 14 amino acids. In germline, CDR1 is MNHEY, CDR2 SVGAGI. V shed 0 bases and J shed 5 bases, with 10 bases lying between them.

The gene calls are TRBV7-2 and TRBJ1-1; D gene unclear. This CDR3 contains 14 residues. V was pared by 1 base and J by 1 base, with 7 bases between. Germline-derived CDR1 and CDR2 are SGHTA and FQGNSA. The CDR3 nucleotides read TGTGCCAGCAGCTTAGGACATGGGAACACTGAAGCTTTCTTT. This translates into CASSLGHGNTEAFF. Based on the CDR3 plus reference TRBV7-2 and TRBJ1-1, the full variable domain is GAGVSQSPSNKVTEKGKDVELRCDPISGHTALYWYRQSLGQGLEFLIYFQGNSAPDKSGLPSDRFSAERTGGSVSTLTIQRTQQEDSAVYLCASSLGHGNTEAFFGQGTRLTVV.

This clonotype came up many times. Here the CDR3 DNA reads TGCGCCAGCAGCTTGGAAGGGTGGATAATGAACACTGAAGCTTTCTTT. Its translation: CASSLEGWIMNTEAFF. The genes are TRBV5-1 and TRBJ1-1; D unclear. The CDR3 is 16 residues long. V was pared by 0 bases and J by 0 bases, with 12 bases between. Per the germline V gene, CDR1 is SGHRS and CDR2 is YFSETQ.

There are many counts of this clonotype. V gene TRBV5-6 combines with J gene TRBJ1-4; 11 positions agree with TRBD1. The V segment lost 2 bases and the J segment 7 bases; nucleotides outside the gene matches: 7. This CDR3 has 16 amino acids. CDR1 is SGHDT, CDR2 YYEEEE, per germline. CDR3 in DNA: TGTGCCAGCAGCTTTGATAGCGGGACAGGGGGTGAAAAACTGTTTTTT. Its protein product is CASSFDSGTGGEKLFF.

This clonotype has at least ten counts. The chain joins TRBV5-1 to TRBJ2-5, with D possibly matching TRBD2 (6 bases). In germline, CDR1 is SGHRS, CDR2 YFSETQ. The V end lost 4 bases, the J end lost 2 bases, and 15 bases lay between the germline ends. The CDR3 contains 15 residues. The CDR3 sequence is CASSPLAAGQETQYF. The CDR3 DNA is TGCGCCAGCAGCCCTCTGGCCGCGGGACAAGAGACCCAGTACTTC.

This clonotype was seen at least ten times. The chain is built from TRBV20-1 and TRBJ2-1; the match to TRBD2 covers 13 bases. The CDR3 consists of 14 residues. The ends lost 6 bases at V and 8 bases at J; junction bases unmatched: 7. CDR1 is DFQATT and CDR2 is SNEGSKA in the germline V gene (reference sequence). The CDR3 loop reads CSAEETSGGYEQFF. DNA for the CDR3: TGCAGTGCCGAAGAGACTAGCGGGGGGTATGAGCAGTTCTTC.

This clonotype showed up many times. The chain couples TRBV7-9 to TRBJ1-5, with D possibly TRBD1 on 6 matching bases. Trimming removed 6 bases at V and 7 bases at J, with 10 bases between. CDR1 and CDR2 from the germline V gene are SEHNR and FQNEAQ (reference sequence). This CDR3 comprises 12 residues. The CDR3 sequence is CASSPDRQPQHF. CDR3 DNA sequence: TGTGCCAGCAGTCCGGACAGACAGCCCCAGCATTTT.

This clonotype was found many times. The gene calls are TRBV20-1 and TRBJ2-7, with 9 nucleotides matching TRBD2. Germline V CDR1 and CDR2: DFQATT, SNEGSKA (reference sequence). Unmatched junction bases numbered 11, after V lost 6 bases and J lost 2 bases. The CDR3 consists of 15 residues. The DNA for the CDR3 is TGCAGTGCCAGGGCCTCTAGCGGGGCAGCCTACGAGCAGTACTTC. Its protein is CSARASSGAAYEQYF.

This clonotype is termed medium-sized. This chain joins TRBV28 and TRBJ1-5; D may be TRBD1 (5 bases). CDR1 is MDHEN and CDR2 is SYDVKM in the germline V gene. The CDR3 covers 15 residues. V dropped 2 bases and J dropped 4 bases, with 12 bases sitting between them. The CDR3 loop reads CASSLPQGQNQPQHF. The CDR3 nucleotides are TGTGCCAGCAGTTTACCCCAGGGTCAAAATCAGCCCCAGCATTTT.